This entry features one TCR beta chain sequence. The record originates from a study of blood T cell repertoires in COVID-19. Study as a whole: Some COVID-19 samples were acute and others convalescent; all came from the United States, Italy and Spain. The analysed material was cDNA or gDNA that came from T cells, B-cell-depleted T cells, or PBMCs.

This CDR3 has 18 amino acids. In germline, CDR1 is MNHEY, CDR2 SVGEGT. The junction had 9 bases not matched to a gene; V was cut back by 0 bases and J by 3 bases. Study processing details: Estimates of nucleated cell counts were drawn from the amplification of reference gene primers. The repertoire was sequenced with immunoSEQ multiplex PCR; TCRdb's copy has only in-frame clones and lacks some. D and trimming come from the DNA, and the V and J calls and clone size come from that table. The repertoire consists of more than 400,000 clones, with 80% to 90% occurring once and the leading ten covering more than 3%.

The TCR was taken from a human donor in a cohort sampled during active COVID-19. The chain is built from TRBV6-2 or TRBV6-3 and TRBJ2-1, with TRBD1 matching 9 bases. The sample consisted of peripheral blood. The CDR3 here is CASSYSHNDRGNYNEQFF. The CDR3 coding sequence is TGTGCCAGCAGTTACTCGCACAACGACAGGGGGAACTACAATGAGCAGTTCTTC.